There are many counts of the clone carrying this T cell receptor beta chain. Its antigen is unidentified. This CDR3 spans 14 amino acids. The V gene lost 5 bases and the J gene lost 1 base, with 8 bases spanning the gap. MiXCR was run by TCRdb on the 5' RACE reads, yielding one entry per CDR3 protein. The data contain under 85,000 distinct CDR3 sequences, around 5% of them singletons. The data were taken from a study of neurological immune-mediated disorders. Overall study results and limits: The absence of shared CDR3 amino acid sequences among expanded clones across subjects suggests private repertoires in all groups.

The sequencing sample was made of PBMCs. The source of this sequence is a human donor with multiple sclerosis. The donor label of this sample is uncertain. This rearrangement joins TRBV12-3 or TRBV12-4 to TRBJ2-2, with no clear D. CDR3 amino acids: CASSGTWNTGELFF. Written as DNA, the CDR3 is TGTGCCAGCAGTGGAACCTGGAACACCGGGGAGCTGTTTTTT.